Each of the 30 T cell receptor beta chains below was sequenced from the same sample in a study of HIV-infected patients and healthy controls. Around 0.5 ug RNA was reverse transcribed with alpha and beta constant-region primers. Using multiplexing indices, alpha and beta chain libraries were generated apart by chain-specific third strand synthesis. TCRdb itself ran the 5' RACE reads through MiXCR, one entry per CDR3 protein. Among about 18,000 distinct CDR3 sequences, 12% were seen once, and the ten largest hold 11%. No cell fractionation was done, so the repertoire covers all unsorted peripheral blood T cells. The sequencing sample was made of blood. These receptors all stem from an adult in good health.

This clonotype has ten or more counts. This chain joins TRBV19 and TRBJ2-2; possibly TRBD2 for D (5 bases). CDR3 length: 13 residues. With 5 bases removed from V and 5 bases from J, the gap between germline ends came to 9 bases. Germline V gene data show CDR1 as LNHDA and CDR2 as SQIVND (reference sequence). CDR3 nucleotides: TGTGCCAGTAGTTCGGGGTATACCGGGGAGCTGTTTTTT. It specifies CASSSGYTGELFF.

This clonotype was counted ten times or more. V gene TRBV29-1 combines with J gene TRBJ2-1, with D maybe TRBD2 (7 bases). CDR3 size: 16 residues. CDR1 is SQVTM and CDR2 is ANQGSEA in the germline V gene. The germline V and J ends were trimmed by 0 bases and 0 bases, with 12 bases remaining between them. The CDR3 DNA sequence: TGCAGCGTTGAAGATGGGGGGGGCGGCTCCTACAATGAGCAGTTCTTC. Amino acids: CSVEDGGGGSYNEQFF.

This clonotype was recorded many times. The V and J genes are TRBV5-1 and TRBJ2-1; D may be TRBD2 (6 bases). CDR1 and CDR2 from the germline V gene are SGHRS and YFSETQ. The ends were cut back, 5 bases at V and 0 bases at J, with 9 bases in the middle. The CDR3 has 14 amino acids. This CDR3 reads CASRGGASYNEQFF. The CDR3 DNA reads as TGCGCCAGCAGAGGAGGGGCCTCCTACAATGAGCAGTTCTTC.

This chain links TRBV7-2 with TRBJ1-2, with D hard to call. The V gene lost 4 bases and the J gene lost 2 bases, with 14 bases spanning the gap. The CDR3 is 15 amino acids. From germline, CDR1 is SGHTA and CDR2 FQGNSA. This CDR3 is CASSSQILDNYGYTF. CDR3 nucleotide sequence: TGTGCCAGCAGCTCACAGATTTTAGACAACTATGGCTACACCTTC.

V is TRBV15 and J is TRBJ2-7; D tentatively reads TRBD1 or TRBD2 (6 bases each). V shed 0 bases and J shed 6 bases, with 24 bases lying between them. This CDR3 has 18 amino acids. Germline V CDR1 and CDR2: LNHNV, YYDKDF (reference sequence). The CDR3 bases are TGTGCCACCAGCAGAGACCCGGTTGTGCTAGTCGGGGGCGGCGAGCAGTACTTC. It yields the protein CATSRDPVVLVGGGEQYF.

V is TRBV11-2 and J is TRBJ2-1; D unresolved. CDR1 is SGHAT and CDR2 is FQNNGV in the germline V gene. This CDR3 spans 16 amino acids. The V gene lost 0 bases and the J gene lost 2 bases, with 11 bases spanning the gap. CDR3 sequence: CASSLDLGLPYNEQFF. The DNA of the CDR3 is TGTGCCAGCAGCTTAGATCTGGGTTTGCCCTACAATGAGCAGTTCTTC. Full variable domain (outside the CDR3, taken from reference TRBV11-2 and TRBJ2-1): EAGVAQSPRYKIIEKRQSVAFWCNPISGHATLYWYQQILGQGPKLLIQFQNNGVVDDSQLPKDRFSAERLKGVDSTLKIQPAKLEDSAVYLCASSLDLGLPYNEQFFGPGTRLTVL.

On this clonotype: Being one base from a much bigger clone, this may be a read error. The V gene is TRBV15, the J gene TRBJ2-3, with D possibly being TRBD1 or TRBD2 (6 bases each). Germline values: CDR1 LNHNV, CDR2 YYDKDF (reference sequence). The CDR3 is made up of 14 amino acids. Trimming left V 0 bases short and J 6 bases short, with 10 bases between. CDR3 loop: CATSRDRRGDTQYF. CDR3 in DNA: TGTGCCACCAGCAGAGATCGGAGGGGGGATACGCAGTATTTT.

Ten or more counts support this clonotype. The chain recombines TRBV7-3 with TRBJ1-5; the D is unclear. CDR3 size: 13 residues. Per the germline V gene, CDR1 is SGHTA and CDR2 is FQGTGA. Trimming removed 3 bases from V and 5 bases from J, with 8 bases in between. CDR3 DNA: TGTGCCAGCAGCTTGCAGCCCGATCAGCCCCAGCATTTT. It encodes CASSLQPDQPQHF.

This clonotype is medium-sized (0.01 to 0.1%). The CDR3 reads CASCGYNQPQHF. The CDR3 region has the DNA TGTGCCAGCTGCGGGTACAATCAGCCCCAGCATTTT. The chain has TRBV28 and TRBJ1-5; D gene ambiguous. Germline CDR1 reads MDHEN; CDR2 reads SYDVKM. V was cut by 8 bases and J by 3 bases, with 8 bases left in between. The CDR3 consists of 12 residues.

This clonotype was recorded at least ten times. The chain employs TRBV19 and TRBJ1-2; D gene unclear. The CDR3 has 17 residues. Germline V gene lookup returns CDR1 LNHDA and CDR2 SQIVND (reference sequence). The V gene lost 3 bases and the J gene lost 2 bases, with 19 bases spanning the gap. In DNA, the CDR3 is TGTGCCAGTAGTATCTCCGGACGGCAGACACTGAACTATGGCTACACCTTC. Encoded protein: CASSISGRQTLNYGYTF.

This clonotype qualifies as medium-sized (0.01 to 0.1%). The rearrangement uses TRBV18 and TRBJ2-3, with a weak D call TRBD1 (6 bases). Trimming left V 3 bases short and J 4 bases short, with 11 bases between. This CDR3 has 14 amino acids. Germline CDR1 reads KGHSH; CDR2 reads LQKENI. CDR3 loop: CASSPATGADTQYF. The CDR3 coding sequence is TGTGCCAGCTCACCCGCGACAGGCGCAGATACGCAGTATTTT. Filled out from reference TRBV18 and TRBJ2-3, the complete variable domain reads NAGVMQNPRHLVRRRGQEARLRCSPMKGHSHVYWYRQLPEEGLKFMVYLQKENIIDESGMPKERFSAEFPKEGPSILRIQQVVRGDSAAYFCASSPATGADTQYFGPGTRLTVL.

This clonotype was counted ten times or more. This chain joins TRBV20-1 and TRBJ2-3, with TRBD1 matching 7 bases. This CDR3 spans 13 amino acids. Germline V gene lookup returns CDR1 DFQATT and CDR2 SNEGSKA (reference sequence). The ends lost 5 bases at V and 2 bases at J; junction bases unmatched: 4. Written as DNA, the CDR3 is TGCAGTGCTGTCCAGGGGGTCACAGATACGCAGTATTTT. Translated, it gives CSAVQGVTDTQYF.

V is TRBV28 and J is TRBJ2-3, with D perhaps TRBD2 (7 bases). The CDR3 totals 16 residues. CDR1 MDHEN and CDR2 SYDVKM come from the germline V gene. Trimming pared 7 bases from V and 3 bases from J, leaving 20 bases between. In DNA form, the CDR3 reads TGTGCCAGCACCGAATGGGGGGGGCGTATGACAGATACGCAGTATTTT. Encoded protein: CASTEWGGRMTDTQYF.

V and J are TRBV18 and TRBJ1-4, with D possibly being TRBD1 (6 bases). Per the germline V gene, CDR1 is KGHSH and CDR2 is LQKENI. The CDR3 is made up of 17 amino acids. Deletions cut 3 bases from V and 4 bases from J, with 18 bases between. The CDR3 DNA follows: TGTGCCAGCTCACCCCCAACCCCAGGGGTGTTTAATGAAAAACTGTTTTTT. This sequence encodes CASSPPTPGVFNEKLFF.

The V and J genes are TRBV19 and TRBJ2-1, with D possibly matching TRBD1 (5 bases). Per the germline V gene, CDR1 is LNHDA and CDR2 is SQIVND (reference sequence). The CDR3 runs 19 residues. V lost 8 bases, J lost 8 bases, and 34 bases lay in between. The DNA for the CDR3 is TGTGCCAGTTTAATCCTATGTCGAGACGGGTCAGGGTCTCCGGATGAGCAGTTCTTC. Residues: CASLILCRDGSGSPDEQFF.

This clonotype is classed as medium-sized. The chain is built from TRBV5-8 and TRBJ2-1, with 7 bases aligning to TRBD1. The CDR3 totals 15 residues. The V gene end was trimmed by 2 bases and the J gene end by 3 bases; junction bases not matched to a gene: 5. Germline loops: CDR1 SGHTS, CDR2 YDEGEE. CDR3 nucleotide sequence: TGTGCCAGCAGCTTAGGGGGCGCGGGCTACAATGAGCAGTTCTTC. Protein: CASSLGGAGYNEQFF.

This clonotype has a handful of counts. This chain links TRBV12-3 or TRBV12-4 with TRBJ1-5; 7 bases fit TRBD1. Trimming took 7 bases from V and 0 from J; bases not matched to a gene: 9. This CDR3 has 16 residues. The CDR3 nucleotides read TGTGCCAGCAACCCGGACAGGCTATATAGCAATCAGCCCCAGCATTTT. Translating it yields CASNPDRLYSNQPQHF.

The sample holds a few counts of this clonotype. V usage is TRBV20-1 and J usage is TRBJ2-2; TRBD2 matches at 14 bases. The V gene's germline CDR1 is DFQATT and CDR2 SNEGSKA (reference sequence). Germline trimming cut 6 bases from V and 4 bases from J; bases unmatched to any gene: 4. The CDR3 consists of 15 residues. DNA for the CDR3: TGCAGTGCAGTCGGACTAGCGGGGGGCACCGGGGAGCTGTTTTTT. It encodes CSAVGLAGGTGELFF.

Ten or more counts support this clonotype. The V and J genes are TRBV18 and TRBJ2-3, with D unresolved. Per the germline V gene, CDR1 is KGHSH and CDR2 is LQKENI. CDR3 size: 13 residues. Between the trimmed V and J ends, which lost 3 bases and 6 bases, there was a span of 10 bases. The chain's CDR3 is CASSPFGEDTQYF. CDR3 DNA: TGTGCCAGCTCACCGTTCGGAGAGGATACGCAGTATTTT.

The rearrangement links TRBV6-2 or TRBV6-3 to TRBJ1-5; perhaps TRBD1 as D (5 bases). The V gene's germline CDR1 is MNHEY and CDR2 SVGEGT. CDR3 length: 14 residues. V was shortened by 3 bases and J by 3 bases, with 9 bases between the two germline ends. The CDR3 nucleotides read TGTGCCAGCAGTTATTGGGGGTACAATCAGCCCCAGCATTTT. Translation gives CASSYWGYNQPQHF.

Sample share makes this clonotype medium-sized. The V call is TRBV2, the J call TRBJ1-1; D uncertain. CDR1 is SNHLY, CDR2 FYNNEI, per germline. The length of the CDR3 is 15 residues. Trimming removed 4 bases at V and 5 bases at J, with 17 bases between. The CDR3 protein is CASSGESRSGTEAFF. In DNA form, the CDR3 reads TGTGCCAGCAGTGGGGAGAGTAGATCGGGGACTGAAGCTTTCTTT.

This clonotype has a handful of counts. The chain is built from TRBV11-2 and TRBJ2-5, with 9 nucleotides matching TRBD2. J was trimmed by 3 bases and V by 1 base; bases with no gene match: 6. The CDR3 consists of 16 residues. The germline V gene has CDR1 SGHAT and CDR2 FQNNGV. The CDR3, as DNA: TGTGCCAGCAGCTTAGTTTGGCGGGGGGGCGAAGAGACCCAGTACTTC. Protein sequence: CASSLVWRGGEETQYF.

This clonotype was picked up a small number of times. The DNA of the CDR3 is TGTGCCAACTCCGAGGCACGAACTGGAAACACCATATATTTT. This encodes CANSEARTGNTIYF. The chain carries TRBV2 and TRBJ1-3; unclear D gene. Per germline, CDR1 SNHLY and CDR2 FYNNEI. This CDR3 has 14 amino acids. V was shortened by 10 bases and J by 2 bases, with 15 bases between the two germline ends. The whole variable domain, remainder taken from reference TRBV2 and TRBJ1-3, is EPEVTQTPSHQVTQMGQEVILRCVPISNHLYFYWYRQILGQKVEFLVSFYNNEISEKSEIFDDQFSVERPDGSNFTLKIRSTKLEDSAMYFCANSEARTGNTIYFGEGSWLTVV.

This clonotype was seen ten or more times. The V and J genes are TRBV28 and TRBJ2-5; D is uncertain. CDR1 is MDHEN, CDR2 SYDVKM, per germline. The CDR3 extends over 12 amino acids. Trimming left V 8 bases short and J 1 base short, with 8 bases between. CDR3 in DNA: TGTGCCAGCCAGCAGTTCCAAGAGACCCAGTACTTC. Its translation is CASQQFQETQYF.

In its sample, this clonotype ranks as medium-sized. The rearrangement uses TRBV11-3 and TRBJ1-1; D call uncertain. Trimming cost V 1 base and J 4 bases, with 7 bases left between them. The length of the CDR3 is 13 residues. Germline CDR1 SGHNT, CDR2 YENEEA. The CDR3 DNA reads TGTGCCAGCAGCTTAGCAGTCGGCACTGAAGCTTTCTTT. Its protein is CASSLAVGTEAFF. The full variable domain, its missing parts supplied by reference TRBV11-3 and TRBJ1-1, is EAGVVQSPRYKIIEKKQPVAFWCNPISGHNTLYWYLQNLGQGPELLIRYENEEAVDDSQLPKDRFSAERLKGVDSTLKIQPAELGDSAVYLCASSLAVGTEAFFGQGTRLTVV.

A word on this clonotype: It is likely a read error, because the conserved phenylalanine at the end of the CDR3 is missing. The DNA is left out, because the CDR3 cannot be placed on it with certainty; the CDR3 is given as TCRdb lists it. V usage is TRBV4-3 and J usage is TRBJ2-3. Per germline, CDR1 LGHNA and CDR2 YSLEER. The CDR3 length equals 16 residues, ends included. The CDR3 protein is CASSQDLGGSTETQEG.

Within the sample, this clonotype is medium-sized. J is TRBJ2-3 and V is TRBV7-2; weak D call: TRBD2 (6 bases). In germline, CDR1 is SGHTA, CDR2 FQGNSA. V was shortened by 3 bases and J by 6 bases, with 19 bases between the two germline ends. CDR3 length equals 16 residues. CDR3 amino acids: CASSFYGSRQSDTQYF. CDR3 in DNA: TGTGCCAGCAGCTTTTACGGGAGCCGCCAGTCGGATACGCAGTATTTT.

This clonotype has at least ten counts. The genes are TRBV5-1 and TRBJ1-6; 8 positions match TRBD1. The CDR3 extends over 14 amino acids. Germline V gene data show CDR1 as SGHRS and CDR2 as YFSETQ. Trimming at V came to 5 bases and at J to 10 bases, leaving 8 bases not matched to a gene. The CDR3 loop reads CASSGQGWESPLHF. The CDR3 DNA sequence: TGCGCCAGCAGTGGACAGGGTTGGGAATCACCCCTCCACTTT.

In DNA, the CDR3 is TGTGCCAGCAGCACACAGGGGGGAGACGAGCAGTACTTC. Translation gives CASSTQGGDEQYF. V and J are TRBV7-2 and TRBJ2-7, with TRBD1 identical over 8 bases. V lost 5 bases, J lost 5 bases, and 5 bases stayed unmatched. Germline CDR1 is SGHTA and CDR2 is FQGNSA. This CDR3 spans 13 amino acids.

This clonotype was recorded at least ten times. This chain connects TRBV7-3 to TRBJ1-1, with a weak D call TRBD1 (6 bases). The CDR3 has 13 residues. With 2 bases removed from V and 3 bases from J, the gap between germline ends came to 7 bases. Germline CDR1 reads SGHTA; CDR2 reads FQGTGA. CDR3 coding DNA: TGTGCCAGCAGCTTACAGGGGTACACTGAAGCTTTCTTT. Residues: CASSLQGYTEAFF. Together with reference TRBV7-3 and TRBJ1-1, the CDR3 gives the full variable domain: GAGVSQTPSNKVTEKGKYVELRCDPISGHTALYWYRQSLGQGPEFLIYFQGTGAADDSGLPNDRFFAVRPEGSVSTLKIQRTERGDSAVYLCASSLQGYTEAFFGQGTRLTVV.